This TCR beta chain was retrieved from a study of cytomegalovirus exposure and HLA in healthy donors (dated 2017 in TCRdb). At the level of the whole study: An earlier analysis of some 600 of the donors reported 276 Gb of sequence data and approximately 120 million unique TCR beta sequences obtained from about 170 million T cells. An early release covering just under 650 HLA-typed donors comprised around 300 gigabases of sequencing data and tens of millions of unique TCR sequences. Of the 350 to 450 genotyped donors, roughly 85% fell in the genetic ancestry cluster associated with self-reported Caucasian donors. The aim of the study was to test whether cataloging public T cell receptors could identify signatures of past pathogen exposure. The study profiled the T cell repertoires of 666 subjects by immunosequencing and related them to cytomegalovirus serostatus. In addition to the first cohort of 666 subjects, a separate validation cohort of some 120 different subjects was used. High-throughput TCR immunosequencing, statistical association of individual TCRs with disease status, and machine learning were combined to predict cytomegalovirus infection status. In a later analysis, previously published TCR beta repertoires from 550 to 750 donors were re-analyzed and high-resolution HLA genotyping was added so that TCR occurrence patterns could be studied. Rather than drawing on any new phenotypic data, the later analysis identified candidate immune exposures from TCR beta sequences and the way those sequences occurred across donors. To decide whether each TCR beta V gene segment behaved as functional or pseudogenic, an earlier analysis of some 580 of the donors relied on high-throughput TCR beta sequencing. Donor age, sex, ethnicity and CMV serostatus were compiled together with the repertoire data. Genome-wide SNP genotypes for about 65% of the 666 donors were used in a later genetic analysis, which treated that subset as a discovery cohort. All discovery cohort repertoires had been generated using a single sequencing platform. Class I and class II HLA loci were covered by the typing at four-digit resolution. Typing coverage varied by locus: roughly 629-630 donors for A, B, C, DRB1 and DQB1; roughly 510 for DQA1; over 600 for DPA1; roughly 450 for DPB1. A few DR-DQ haplotypes were handled as single units for association and clustering because linkage in the cohort was strong. Among about 360 genotyped donors of the cohort, an average of approximately 240,000 unique TCR beta nucleotide sequences were sequenced per donor, about a sixth of them non-productive. What the authors observed across the whole study: For the cohort, immune exposure information was limited to CMV serostatus. In a later analysis, several top co-occurrence clusters were reported to appear linked to parvovirus B19, influenza, CMV and Epstein-Barr virus. Most CMV-associated TCR beta chains appeared to be HLA-restricted in a later analysis, and the HLA associations seemed to be driven largely by CMV exposure. This cohort had only TCR beta chains sequenced, and the lack of alpha or paired-chain data limited which features could be detected. The study listed 164 TCR beta chains as associated with cytomegalovirus. According to a later genetic analysis, donors in an Asian-associated ancestry cluster had fewer N-insertions in productive TCRs than the approximately 700-donor mean. Correlated functional status among segregating V segments might be attributable to linkage disequilibrium, but an unknown experimental factor could not be ruled out. Some IMGT-functional V segments, including TRBV6-2 and TRBV6-3, could not be distinguished by the 87-base-pair reads and were therefore excluded. The classifier was reported to diagnose cytomegalovirus status with high specificity and sensitivity in both the original and validation cohorts. The authors suggested that the approach could potentially be extended to other disease states and immunological phenotypes. A group of highly shared sequence variants was considered likely to be a technical artifact of the sequencing pipeline. Because HLA typing was unavailable for some donors at each locus, only the typed subset was used in association tests. In an earlier analysis of around 600 of the donors, most TCR beta V segments were observed in productive rearrangements about 87% or about 30% of the time, broadly matching IMGT annotations. A further reported finding was that TCR beta sequences accurately predicted the HLA-A and HLA-B alleles for most subjects in the first cohort. Strong co-occurrence of HLA alleles, especially DR and DQ, made assigning TCR associations to individual alleles difficult. Most TCR sequences were observed very rarely across donors, whereas some public TCRs were present in many individuals. Roughly uniform sequencing depth across donors was assumed in presence/absence analyses, although this assumption may not hold. In vitro tests confirmed that a few of the cytomegalovirus-associated TCR beta chains recognize cytomegalovirus antigens. In a later genetic analysis, a missense DCLRE1C variant was associated with V-gene and J-gene trimming of TCR beta chains, and the association was replicated in an independent cohort. Because counts were too low, about 15 rarely observed V segments, including chromosome 9 orphons, were left out of the earlier analysis of about 620 of the donors. In a later analysis, HLA-associated TCR beta chains were found to be more clonally expanded and to have lower generation probabilities than equally common non-associated chains. At a false discovery rate of 0.05, a later analysis linked 16,951 TCR beta sequences to specific HLA alleles. According to a later analysis, TCR association rates differed among HLA loci, with DRB1 alleles showing the most associated TCRs and HLA-C alleles showing the fewest.

The method was the immunoSEQ multiplex PCR assay. The multiplex PCR relied on a mix of 60 forward primers for TCR Vbeta segments and 13 reverse primers for TCR Jbeta segments. The CDR3 region of rearranged TCR beta genes was amplified from genomic DNA by a multiplex PCR assay. On the Illumina HiSeq System, the amplified TCR beta libraries were sequenced as 87-base-pair reads. As for the original processing: A later analysis tallied around 87 million unique TCR beta chains across the 666 repertoires, and some 10 million of those chains were shared by two or more donors. To remove PCR and sequencing errors, raw reads were error-corrected and collapsed into unique sequences using a nearest-neighbor algorithm that merged closely related sequences. Alignment of CDR3 sequences to IMGT reference sequences was used to assign V, D and J gene segments. For a sequence to be retained, at least a six-nucleotide match to both a V gene segment and a J gene segment was required. Rearrangements were called productive when the CDR3 lacked stop codons and stayed in frame with V and J; all others were non-productive. CDR3 was defined by IMGT convention, running from the second conserved V-encoded cysteine to the conserved J-encoded phenylalanine. The earlier analysis of fewer than 750 of the donors excluded sequences that lacked an unambiguous match to a single V gene segment. An earlier analysis of fewer than 650 of the donors classified V segments as functional when productive rearrangements were above 56.7% and as segregating when the standard deviation between donors was above 5%. A statistical classification framework was developed to diagnose cytomegalovirus status using the catalog of TCR beta chain sequences. In a later analysis, TCR nucleotide sequences were compared against IMGT/GENE-DB human TR gene sequences so that V and J genes could be assigned. In a later analysis, CDR3 sequences and most-parsimonious VDJ recombination scenarios were assigned using the TCRdist pipeline. A later analysis defined each TCR beta chain by its CDR3 amino acid sequence plus V-gene family, and excluded reads lacking a unique V-gene family. In a later analysis, fewer than 600 highly shared, low-generation-probability nucleotide sequences were removed to address suspected cross-contamination and a sequencing artifact. In a later analysis, a clonal expansion index for each public chain was calculated from normalized within-repertoire ranks of inferred template counts. A later analysis computed generation probabilities with a VDJ recombination model fitted to out-of-frame rearrangements, and checked the results against IGoR. A later analysis scored TCR-TCR, TCR-HLA and TCR-CMV co-occurrence with hypergeometric tests, applying a repertoire-size bias correction to TCR pairs. To estimate false discovery rates, a later analysis permuted the HLA or CMV assignments 20 times. In a later analysis, co-occurring TCRs were grouped with DBSCAN, and TCRdist sequence similarity was added when clustering was performed within HLA-allele-positive subsets. Co-occurrence clustering excluded repertoires with fewer than 30,000 or more than 120,000 public chains, plus five with anomalous nucleotide sharing. TCRdb stores this immuneACCESS table with in-frame sequences only. Part of the clones is absent; in the studies checked, under half of the shortfall reflects unresolved V genes, and no reason is known for the rest. V, J and clone size are those of that table, while D and trimming were read from the DNA. This sample holds 200,000 to 250,000 clones; roughly 80% were observed only once. The top ten clonotypes cover around 15% of the sample.

The CDR3 has 13 amino acids, counting the end cysteine and phenylalanine. Solely the CDR3 DNA is kept, with 39 bases framed from the first base. Trimming costs V 0 bases and J 7 bases, and their ends lie 9 bases apart. The germline V gene (reference sequence) specifies MNHEY as CDR1 and SMNVEV as CDR2. A word on this clone: No cognate antigen has been identified for it. Per-nucleotide qualities are absent, and no much larger clonotype sits a single base away.

The cohort consisted of 600 or so healthy bone marrow donors. Cohort members were all nominally healthy when sampled, although unrecorded immune exposures were likely present. The donor tested CMV seronegative and was one of the 352 seronegative cohort members. A peripheral blood sample was provided by each donor, and peripheral blood mononuclear cells were used for TCR beta sequencing. Genomic DNA was extracted from the blood cell samples with the Qiagen DNeasy Blood Extraction Kit. This sequence originates from a middle-aged man in good health and CMV-seronegative. Material for sequencing was PBMCs. The V gene is TRBV27 and the J gene is TRBJ1-1; there is no confident call for the D gene. The CDR3 is CASSLSGGVEAFF. Read as DNA, the sequence is TGTGCCAGCAGTTTATCGGGCGGGGTTGAAGCTTTCTTT.